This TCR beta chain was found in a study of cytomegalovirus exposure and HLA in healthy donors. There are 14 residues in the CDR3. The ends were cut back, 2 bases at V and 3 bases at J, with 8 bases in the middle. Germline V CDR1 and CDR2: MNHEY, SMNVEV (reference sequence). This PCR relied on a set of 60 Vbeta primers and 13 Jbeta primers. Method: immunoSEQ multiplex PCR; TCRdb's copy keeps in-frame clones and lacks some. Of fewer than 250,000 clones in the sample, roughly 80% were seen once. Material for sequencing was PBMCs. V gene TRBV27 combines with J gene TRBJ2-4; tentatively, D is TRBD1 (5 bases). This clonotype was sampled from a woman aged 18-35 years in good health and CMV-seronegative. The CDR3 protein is CASSLAGYKNIQYF. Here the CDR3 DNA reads TGTGCCAGCAGTTTAGCAGGGTACAAAAACATTCAGTACTTC.